What follows are 14 T cell receptor beta chains derived from one specimen sequenced in a study of shared clonotypes between healthy human individuals. Profiling relied on immunoSEQ multiplex PCR, and the TCRdb table lists in-frame clones only, not all of them. Found here are about 460,000 clones, around 77% of them singletons; the top ten hold about 11%. Input material: PBMCs. The receptors were sampled from a woman aged 40-49 years in good health. Some clones in this sample may be carry-over from other donors' samples.

This chain connects TRBV15 to TRBJ2-7, with TRBD1 as a possible D gene (5 bases). This CDR3 has 14 amino acids. Deletions cut 0 bases from V and 4 bases from J, with 10 bases between. The germline V gene has CDR1 LNHNV and CDR2 YYDKDF (reference sequence). The CDR3 loop reads CATSRDAGKYEQYF. CDR3 coding DNA: TGTGCCACCAGCAGAGATGCAGGGAAGTACGAGCAGTACTTC.

The chain couples TRBV4-1 to TRBJ2-3; 7 bases agree with TRBD1. The length of the CDR3 is 17 residues. The V gene end was trimmed by 2 bases and the J gene end by 0 bases; junction bases not matched to a gene: 8. Germline-derived CDR1 and CDR2 are MGHRA and YSYEKL. CDR3 sequence (DNA): TGCGCCAGCAGCCAATACCCAAGACAGGGAAGCACAGATACGCAGTATTTT. This translates into CASSQYPRQGSTDTQYF.

The rearrangement links TRBV10-2 to TRBJ2-1; D may be TRBD2 (5 bases). Deletions cut 2 bases from V and 4 bases from J, with 9 bases between. CDR3 length equals 14 residues. CDR1 is WSHSY and CDR2 is SAAADI in the germline V gene. The CDR3: CASSEAREYNEQFF. The CDR3, as DNA: TGCGCCAGCAGTGAGGCCCGGGAATACAATGAGCAGTTCTTC.

The chain links TRBV28 to TRBJ1-4, with TRBD1 matching over 10 bases. In germline, CDR1 is MDHEN, CDR2 SYDVKM. With 3 bases clipped from V and 11 bases from J, the junction kept 6 bases outside the gene matches. This CDR3 region has 14 residues. In DNA, the CDR3 is TGTGCCAGCAGTTTGGGACAGGGGTGGGATAAACTGTTTTTT. The encoded protein is CASSLGQGWDKLFF.

Comments on this clone: This sample also contains other DNA sequences that code for the same CDR3. The CDR3 nucleotides are TGTGCCAGCAGTTCAAGACTAGCAGGAGAGACCCAGTACTTC. Protein sequence: CASSSRLAGETQYF. The chain combines TRBV27 with TRBJ2-5; TRBD2 matches at 7 bases. From germline, CDR1 is MNHEY and CDR2 SMNVEV (reference sequence). The V gene end was trimmed by 4 bases and the J gene end by 4 bases; junction bases not matched to a gene: 6. The CDR3 extends over 14 amino acids.

This chain connects TRBV7-2 to TRBJ2-7, with 9 bases aligning to TRBD2. V was pared by 1 base and J by 1 base, with 5 bases of the junction left unmatched. CDR3 length: 16 residues. CDR1 and CDR2 from the germline V gene are SGHTA and FQGNSA. CDR3 protein: CASSLGGLARSYEQYF. For the CDR3, the DNA is TGTGCCAGCAGCTTAGGAGGACTAGCGCGTTCCTACGAGCAGTACTTC. The whole variable domain, filled in from reference TRBV7-2 and TRBJ2-7, reads GAGVSQSPSNKVTEKGKDVELRCDPISGHTALYWYRQSLGQGLEFLIYFQGNSAPDKSGLPSDRFSAERTGGSVSTLTIQRTQQEDSAVYLCASSLGGLARSYEQYFGPGTRLTVT.

The chain combines TRBV10-1 with TRBJ1-3; tentatively, D is TRBD1 (5 bases). There are 13 residues in the CDR3. Trimming took 7 bases from V and 2 from J, leaving 9 bases between them. Looked up from germline, CDR1 is WNHNN and CDR2 is SYGVQD (reference sequence). CDR3: CASITGPGNTIYF. In DNA, the CDR3 is TGCGCCAGCATTACAGGACCTGGAAACACCATATATTTT.

The chain employs TRBV29-1 and TRBJ2-5; D possibly uses TRBD1 or TRBD2 (5 bases each). The J call is in doubt because the DNA end fits TRBJ2-7 better. CDR1 is SQVTM and CDR2 is ANQGSEA in the germline V gene. The length of the CDR3 is 14 residues. The CDR3 DNA reads TGCAGCGTTGGTTCCGGGGCAGTGGGCTACGAGCAGTACTTC. This codes for CSVGSGAVGYEQYF.

This chain connects TRBV2 to TRBJ2-5; TRBD2 might be the D (5 bases). Per germline, CDR1 SNHLY and CDR2 FYNNEI. The CDR3 spans 15 residues. V lost 0 bases to trimming and J lost 6 bases, with 14 bases between them. CDR3 residues: CASSEALGVFKTQYF. The CDR3 DNA is TGTGCCAGCAGTGAAGCGCTCGGGGTCTTTAAGACCCAGTACTTC. Looking up the rest from reference TRBV2 and TRBJ2-5 gives the full variable domain: EPEVTQTPSHQVTQMGQEVILRCVPISNHLYFYWYRQILGQKVEFLVSFYNNEISEKSEIFDDQFSVERPDGSNFTLKIRSTKLEDSAMYFCASSEALGVFKTQYFGPGTRLLVL.

The chain couples TRBV7-9 to TRBJ1-4; D gene unclear. CDR1 and CDR2 (germline): SEHNR, FQNEAQ (reference sequence). V lost 6 bases to trimming and J lost 4 bases, with 12 bases between them. This CDR3 contains 14 residues. This chain's CDR3 is CASSSGLGNEKLFF. The CDR3 DNA follows: TGTGCCAGCAGTTCTGGACTCGGTAATGAAAAACTGTTTTTT.

The chain couples TRBV27 to TRBJ1-1, with no clear D. The CDR3 covers 15 residues. Trimming took 0 bases from V and 1 from J, leaving 9 bases between them. Germline CDR1 is MNHEY and CDR2 is SMNVEV (reference sequence). The CDR3 loop is CASSLSGYSNTEAFF. In DNA, the CDR3 is TGTGCCAGCAGTTTATCTGGGTATTCGAACACTGAAGCTTTCTTT.

This clone showed up just a few times. The chain employs TRBV2 and TRBJ1-2; D gene ambiguous. V gave up 2 bases and J gave up 8 bases, with 9 bases separating them. CDR1 and CDR2 from the germline V gene are SNHLY and FYNNEI. The CDR3 length is 12 residues. The CDR3 DNA reads as TGTGCCAGCAGTGAAAGACATCTGGGCTACACCTTC. It yields the protein CASSERHLGYTF. Combining the CDR3 with reference TRBV2 and TRBJ1-2 gives the whole variable domain EPEVTQTPSHQVTQMGQEVILRCVPISNHLYFYWYRQILGQKVEFLVSFYNNEISEKSEIFDDQFSVERPDGSNFTLKIRSTKLEDSAMYFCASSERHLGYTFGSGTRLTVV.

This clone was seen at least ten times. This sample also contains other DNA sequences that code for the same CDR3. The chain recombines TRBV30 with TRBJ2-5; no firm D call. The end of the DNA is better explained by TRBJ2-7, so the J call may be wrong. The germline V gene encodes CDR1 GTSNPN and CDR2 SVGIG (reference sequence). The CDR3 has 12 amino acids. The CDR3 loop reads CAWSQDRYEQYF. CDR3 sequence (DNA): TGTGCCTGGTCGCAGGACCGCTACGAGCAGTACTTC.

The chain couples TRBV2 to TRBJ2-6; 8 bases map to TRBD1. Germline CDR1 reads SNHLY; CDR2 reads FYNNEI. The CDR3 covers 19 residues. Germline trimming cut 6 bases from V and 0 bases from J; bases unmatched to any gene: 13. The CDR3 sequence: CASSRGWGTGGSGANVLTF. The CDR3, as DNA: TGTGCCAGCAGCAGGGGTTGGGGGACAGGTGGCTCTGGGGCCAACGTCCTGACTTTC.